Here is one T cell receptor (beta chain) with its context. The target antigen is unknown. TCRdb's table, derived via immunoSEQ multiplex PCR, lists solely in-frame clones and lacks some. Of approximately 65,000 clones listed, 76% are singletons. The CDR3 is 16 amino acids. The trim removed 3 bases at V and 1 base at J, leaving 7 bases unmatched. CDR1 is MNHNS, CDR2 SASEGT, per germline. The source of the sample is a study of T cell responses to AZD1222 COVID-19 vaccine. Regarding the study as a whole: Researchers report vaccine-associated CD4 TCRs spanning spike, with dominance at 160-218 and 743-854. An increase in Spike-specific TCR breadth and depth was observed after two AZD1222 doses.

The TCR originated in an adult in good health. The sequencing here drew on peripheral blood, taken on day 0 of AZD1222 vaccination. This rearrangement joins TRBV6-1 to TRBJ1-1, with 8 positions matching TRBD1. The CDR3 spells CASSDLPGQGNTEAFF. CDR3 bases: TGTGCCAGCAGTGATTTACCTGGACAGGGGAACACTGAAGCTTTCTTT.